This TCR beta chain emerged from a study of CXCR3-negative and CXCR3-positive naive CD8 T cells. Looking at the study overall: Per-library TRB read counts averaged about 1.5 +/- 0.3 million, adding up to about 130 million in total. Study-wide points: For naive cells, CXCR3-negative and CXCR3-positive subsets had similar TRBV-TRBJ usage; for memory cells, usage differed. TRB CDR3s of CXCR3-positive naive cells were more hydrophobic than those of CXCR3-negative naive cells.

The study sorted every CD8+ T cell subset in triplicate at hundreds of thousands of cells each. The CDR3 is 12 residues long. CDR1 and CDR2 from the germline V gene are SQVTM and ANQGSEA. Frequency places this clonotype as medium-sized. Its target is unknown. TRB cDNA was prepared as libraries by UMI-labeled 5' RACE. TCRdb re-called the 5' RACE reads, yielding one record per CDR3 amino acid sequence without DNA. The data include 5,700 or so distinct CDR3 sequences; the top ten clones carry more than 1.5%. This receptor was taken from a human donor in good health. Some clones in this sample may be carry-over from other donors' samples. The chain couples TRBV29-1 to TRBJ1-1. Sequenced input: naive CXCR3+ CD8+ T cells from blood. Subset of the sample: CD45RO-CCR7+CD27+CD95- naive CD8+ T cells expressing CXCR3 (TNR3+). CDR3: CSVDKPNTEAFF.